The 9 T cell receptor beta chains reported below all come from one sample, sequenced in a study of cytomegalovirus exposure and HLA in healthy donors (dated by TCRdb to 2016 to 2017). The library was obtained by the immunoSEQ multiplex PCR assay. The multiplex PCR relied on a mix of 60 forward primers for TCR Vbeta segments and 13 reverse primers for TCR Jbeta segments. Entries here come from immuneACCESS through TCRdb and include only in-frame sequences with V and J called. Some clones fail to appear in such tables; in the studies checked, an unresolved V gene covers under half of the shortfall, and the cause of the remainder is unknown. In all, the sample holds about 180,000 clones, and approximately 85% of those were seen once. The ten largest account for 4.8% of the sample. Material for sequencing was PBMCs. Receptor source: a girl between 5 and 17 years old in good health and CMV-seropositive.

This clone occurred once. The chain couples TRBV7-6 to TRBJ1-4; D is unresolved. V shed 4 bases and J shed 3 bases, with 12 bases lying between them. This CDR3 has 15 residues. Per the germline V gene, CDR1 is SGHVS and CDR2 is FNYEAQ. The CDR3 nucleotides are TGTGCCAGCAGCTCAAGACCGGCGGCTAATGAAAAACTGTTTTTT. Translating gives CASSSRPAANEKLFF.

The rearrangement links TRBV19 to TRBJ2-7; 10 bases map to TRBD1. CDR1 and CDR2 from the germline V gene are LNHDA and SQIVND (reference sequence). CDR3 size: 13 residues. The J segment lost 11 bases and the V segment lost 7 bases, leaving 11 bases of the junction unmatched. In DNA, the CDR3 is TGTGCCAGTATCGACGTGGGAGGGACAGGGGAGTACTTC. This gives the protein CASIDVGGTGEYF.

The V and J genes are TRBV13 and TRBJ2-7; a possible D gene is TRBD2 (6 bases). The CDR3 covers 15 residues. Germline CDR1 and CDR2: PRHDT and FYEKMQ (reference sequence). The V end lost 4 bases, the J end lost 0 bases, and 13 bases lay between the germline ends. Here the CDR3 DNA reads TGTGCCAGCAGCTCGGGACTTTCACGCTCCTACGAGCAGTACTTC. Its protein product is CASSSGLSRSYEQYF.

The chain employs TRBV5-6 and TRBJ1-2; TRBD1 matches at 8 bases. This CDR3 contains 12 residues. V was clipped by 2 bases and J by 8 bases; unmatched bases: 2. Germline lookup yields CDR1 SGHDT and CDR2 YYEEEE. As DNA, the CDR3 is TGTGCCAGCAGCTTCACAGGGGGAGGCTACACCTTC. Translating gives CASSFTGGGYTF.

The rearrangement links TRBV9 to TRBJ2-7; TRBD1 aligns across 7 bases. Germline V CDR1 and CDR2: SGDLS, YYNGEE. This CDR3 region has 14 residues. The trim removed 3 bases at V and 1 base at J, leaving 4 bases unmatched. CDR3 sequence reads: CASSGRQGSYEQYF. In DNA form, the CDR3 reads TGTGCCAGCAGCGGGCGACAGGGATCCTACGAGCAGTACTTC.

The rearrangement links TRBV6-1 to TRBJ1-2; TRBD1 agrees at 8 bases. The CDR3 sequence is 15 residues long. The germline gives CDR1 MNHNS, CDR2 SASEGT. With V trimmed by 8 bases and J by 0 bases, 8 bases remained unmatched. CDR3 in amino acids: CASQTGAVSNYGYTF. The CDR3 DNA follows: TGTGCCAGCCAGACAGGGGCCGTTTCTAACTATGGCTACACCTTC.

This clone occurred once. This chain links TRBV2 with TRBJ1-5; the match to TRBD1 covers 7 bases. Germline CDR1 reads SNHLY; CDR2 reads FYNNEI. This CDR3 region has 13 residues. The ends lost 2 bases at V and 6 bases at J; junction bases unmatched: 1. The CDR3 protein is CASSESGGQPQHF. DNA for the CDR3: TGTGCCAGCAGTGAATCAGGGGGTCAGCCCCAGCATTTT.

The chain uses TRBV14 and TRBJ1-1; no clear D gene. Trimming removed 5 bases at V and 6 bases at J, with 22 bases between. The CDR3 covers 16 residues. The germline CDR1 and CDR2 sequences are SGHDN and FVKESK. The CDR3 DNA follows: TGTGCCAGCAGCGTTAATTGGGGAGGGATCCCCCCTGAAGCTTTCTTT. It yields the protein CASSVNWGGIPPEAFF.

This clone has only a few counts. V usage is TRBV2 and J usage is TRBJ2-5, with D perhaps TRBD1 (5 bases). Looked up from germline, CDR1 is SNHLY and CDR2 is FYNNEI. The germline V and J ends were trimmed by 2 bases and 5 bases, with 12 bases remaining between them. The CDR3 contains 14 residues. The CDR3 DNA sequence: TGTGCCAGCAGTGAAAAGGCAGGGAAGGAGACCCAGTACTTC. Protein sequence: CASSEKAGKETQYF.